The clone carrying this TCR beta chain was recorded many times. TRAV- and TRBV-specific primers, spanning alpha and beta chains, primed first-strand cDNA. Both a constant-region primer and a V-primer adapter served to amplify TCRs across roughly 20 PCR cycles. Amplification of the isolated mRNA used in vitro transcription. MiXCR, run by TCRdb on the reads, gives a single entry per CDR3 protein. The sample yields tens of thousands of distinct CDR3 sequences, around 31% seen once. This sample was taken from a study of low-dose radiotherapy and immunotherapy resistance in tumors. About the research overall: Per fraction, Cohort 2 was given 1 Gy every two weeks, accumulating a total of 13 Gy over 26 weeks.

Documented time point: before trial treatment. Patients who could take part had advanced solid tumors with no tumor-infiltrating lymphocytes. J was trimmed by 4 bases and V by 5 bases; bases with no gene match: 8. This CDR3 has 15 amino acids. This clonotype was sampled from a female donor with ovarian cancer. V is TRBV12-3 or TRBV12-4 and J is TRBJ1-1; 9 nucleotides agree with TRBD1. The sample in question was PBMCs, obtained before treatment. In DNA form, the CDR3 reads TGTGCCAGCAGTCACGGACAGGGGTTAAGCACTGAAGCTTTCTTT. Translation: CASSHGQGLSTEAFF.